One and the same sample provided the 32 T cell receptor beta chains below, sequenced in a study of CD8+CD57+ T cells in acquired aplastic anemia. The template used for profiling TCR beta VDJ and CDR3 was genomic DNA. One entry per CDR3 protein results from TCRdb running MiXCR on the reads. The profile shows approximately 380,000 distinct CDR3 sequences, around 72% of them singletons. The material sequenced was sorted CD4+, CD8+, or CD8+CD57+ T cells (not recorded which) from PBMCs. The receptors were sampled from a human donor in good health, serving as a control.

A word on this clonotype: The junction and the germline gene differ at one end; a read error may be behind it. V is TRBV7-4 and J is TRBJ1-3; D unclear. Germline V gives CDR1 SGHVT, CDR2 SQSDAQ. This CDR3 is 14 amino acids long. CDR3 nucleotides: TGTGCCAGCAGCGTAGCTTCGGCTGGGAACGAGCAGTACTTT. Translation gives CASSVASAGNEQYF. Full variable domain (remainder filled in from reference TRBV7-4 and TRBJ1-3): GAGVSQSPRYKVAKRGRDVALRCDSISGHVTLYWYRQTLGQGSEVLTYSQSDAQRDKSGRPSGRFSAERPERSVSTLKIQRTEQGDSAVYLCASSVASAGNEQYFGEGSWLTVV.

The chain couples TRBV2 to TRBJ1-5; 8 nucleotides match TRBD1. CDR1 and CDR2 from the germline V gene are SNHLY and FYNNEI. The CDR3 is made up of 14 amino acids. The V gene end was trimmed by 6 bases and the J gene end by 13 bases; junction bases not matched to a gene: 14. The DNA of the CDR3 is TGTGCCAGCAGCTCGACAGGGGCGGATCAGCTACAGCATTTT. Translating gives CASSSTGADQLQHF.

Of note for this clonotype: Lacking the conserved final phenylalanine or tryptophan, this CDR3 likely reflects a read error. The DNA is omitted, as the CDR3 cannot be located on it reliably, and the CDR3 follows TCRdb's listing. The chain uses TRBV14 and TRBJ2-7. Germline V gene sequence: CDR1 SGHDN, CDR2 FVKESK. The CDR3 sequence runs 13 residues, both termini included. CDR3 sequence reads: CASSLRRLCGNSL.

This clonotype was counted once. The J gene is TRBJ1-6, the V gene TRBV19; D remains ambiguous. Per germline, CDR1 LNHDA and CDR2 SQIVND (reference sequence). This CDR3 has 15 residues. Trimming stripped 2 bases from V and 13 bases from J, with 18 bases between. CDR3 region: CASSITVESPPPLHF. CDR3 sequence (DNA): TGTGCCAGTAGTATAACAGTGGAGTCACCCCCCCCCCTCCACTTT.

This clonotype was observed at least ten times. The chain is built from TRBV29-1 and TRBJ1-2; D is unclear. With 1 base removed from V and 3 bases from J, the gap between germline ends came to 12 bases. The length of the CDR3 is 14 residues. Germline V gene sequence: CDR1 SQVTM, CDR2 ANQGSEA. The CDR3 spells CSVEVGSVHYGYTF. In DNA form, the CDR3 reads TGCAGCGTTGAAGTAGGGTCAGTGCACTATGGCTACACCTTC.

V is TRBV5-4 and J is TRBJ2-7, with D hard to call. Germline V CDR1 and CDR2: SGHNT, YYREEE (reference sequence). V lost 5 bases and J lost 2, with 14 bases in between. This CDR3 comprises 14 residues. The CDR3 here is CASRTRRTAYEQYF. The CDR3 DNA reads as TGTGCCAGCAGGACCCGGCGCACAGCCTACGAGCAGTACTTC.

The sample holds a few counts of this clonotype. Its ends do not fully match the called genes, so a read error is possible. This chain links TRBV7-7 with TRBJ2-5; 7 positions match TRBD1. CDR1 SSHAT and CDR2 FNYEAQ come from the germline V gene (reference sequence). CDR3 size: 14 residues. The CDR3 region has the DNA TGTGCTAGCAGCTTGGACAGGACAGAAGAGACCCAGTACTTC. It specifies CASSLDRTEETQYF.

This rearrangement joins TRBV15 to TRBJ1-5; no firm D call. Trimming cost V 1 base and J 10 bases, with 11 bases left between them. This CDR3 is built from 13 residues. Germline-derived CDR1 and CDR2 are LNHNV and YYDKDF (reference sequence). CDR3 sequence reads: CATSRGQGQPQHF. The DNA of the CDR3 is TGTGCCACCAGCAGAGGTCAAGGGCAACCCCAGCATTTT.

This clonotype was detected once. The chain employs TRBV11-2 and TRBJ1-1; 11 bases map to TRBD1. This CDR3 contains 17 residues. Germline V lookup: CDR1 SGHAT, CDR2 FQNNGV. Trimming took 4 bases from V and 4 from J; bases not matched to a gene: 11. CDR3 bases: TGTGCCAGCAGCTCCATCACCGGGACAGGGGGGAGCACTGAAGCTTTCTTT. It translates to CASSSITGTGGSTEAFF.

The chain has TRBV18 and TRBJ2-2, with a tentative D call TRBD1 (5 bases). This CDR3 contains 16 residues. V gave up 1 base and J gave up 4 bases, with 13 bases separating them. In germline, CDR1 is KGHSH, CDR2 LQKENI. The chain's CDR3 is CASSPQARDSTGELFF. As DNA, the CDR3 is TGTGCCAGCTCACCACAGGCCAGGGATAGCACCGGGGAGCTGTTTTTT.

This clonotype was seen a single time. The chain couples TRBV5-5 to TRBJ2-5, with D tentatively TRBD2 (6 bases). V shed 5 bases and J shed 5 bases, with 16 bases lying between them. In germline, CDR1 is SGHKS, CDR2 YYEKEE (reference sequence). The CDR3 has 14 residues. The CDR3 sequence: CASRGAARGETQYF. In nucleotides, the CDR3 is TGTGCCAGCAGAGGGGCAGCCCGGGGGGAGACCCAGTACTTC.

This clonotype was detected ten times or more. The gene calls are TRBV9 and TRBJ2-1, with D unresolved. V was trimmed by 0 bases and J by 9 bases, leaving 19 bases between them. CDR1 is SGDLS and CDR2 is YYNGEE in the germline V gene. This CDR3 is built from 16 residues. CDR3 nucleotides: TGTGCCAGCAGCGTAGTACCTTTGGGGAATTACGTTGAGCAGTTCTTC. Amino acids: CASSVVPLGNYVEQFF.

This sequence joins TRBV5-1 and TRBJ1-3; D might be TRBD1 (6 bases). This CDR3 comprises 13 residues. In germline, CDR1 is SGHRS, CDR2 YFSETQ. V gave up 2 bases and J gave up 7 bases, with 10 bases separating them. CDR3 DNA: TGCGCCAGCAGCTTTAACGGGGGCAACACCATATATTTT. Translating gives CASSFNGGNTIYF. The full variable domain, in which reference TRBV5-1 and TRBJ1-3 provide the parts outside the CDR3, is KAGVTQTPRYLIKTRGQQVTLSCSPISGHRSVSWYQQTPGQGLQFLFEYFSETQRNKGNFPGRFSGRQFSNSRSEMNVSTLELGDSALYLCASSFNGGNTIYFGEGSWLTVV.

A remark on this clonotype: This could be a read error, since a much larger clone is one nucleotide away. The chain recombines TRBV4-1 with TRBJ1-6; D uncertain. Trimming removed 0 bases at V and 3 bases at J, with 9 bases between. This CDR3 has 16 residues. From germline, CDR1 is MGHRA and CDR2 YSYEKL. Here the CDR3 reads CASSQDVQNYNSPLHF. CDR3 nucleotides: TGCGCCAGCAGCCAAGATGTGCAGAACTATAATTCACCCCTCCACTTT.

The V and J genes are TRBV6-1 and TRBJ1-4; maybe TRBD1 (5 bases). Germline assignment: CDR1 MNHNS and CDR2 SASEGT. The CDR3 consists of 19 residues. V was shortened by 5 bases and J by 0 bases, with 22 bases between the two germline ends. CDR3 coding DNA: TGTGCCAGCAGTATCCGGACGGGGGTGGGTATGGCAACTAATGAAAAACTGTTTTTT. This translates into CASSIRTGVGMATNEKLFF.

This chain connects TRBV30 to TRBJ1-5; D not certain. The CDR3 has 12 residues. The germline V gene has CDR1 GTSNPN and CDR2 SVGIG (reference sequence). V was pared by 2 bases and J by 4 bases, with 6 bases between. CDR3 residues: CAWSWLNQPQHF. The CDR3 nucleotides are TGTGCCTGGAGTTGGCTTAATCAGCCCCAGCATTTT.

The chain has TRBV5-4 and TRBJ2-1; D unresolved. V lost 4 bases and J 9 bases, leaving 11 bases between the germline ends. The CDR3 is made up of 12 amino acids. CDR1 is SGHNT, CDR2 YYREEE, per germline (reference sequence). CDR3 bases: TGTGCCAGCAGCGCGCTACGGAGTGAGCAGTTCTTC. Its protein is CASSALRSEQFF.

A word on this clonotype: The junction departs from the called germline gene at one end, perhaps through a read error. The chain has TRBV10-3 and TRBJ2-5; D could derive from TRBD1 or TRBD2 (7 bases each). The germline V gene has CDR1 ENHRY and CDR2 SYGVKD. The CDR3 extends over 14 amino acids. This CDR3 reads CAIRGPGGDTTAYF. As DNA, the CDR3 is TGTGCCATCCGGGGACCAGGGGGGGACACTACCGCGTACTTT.

As for this clonotype: This clone may be a read error of a much larger clone one base away. The rearrangement uses TRBV6-1 and TRBJ2-3; D remains unclear. Trimming pared 8 bases from V and 2 bases from J, leaving 8 bases between. Germline-derived CDR1 and CDR2 are MNHNS and SASEGT. This CDR3 has 12 amino acids. The CDR3 DNA follows: TGTGCCAGCCAAGGTAACACAGATACGCAGTATTTT. This translates into CASQGNTDTQYF.

J is TRBJ2-2 and V is TRBV19; 13 nucleotides match TRBD2. The CDR3 has 15 residues. The trim removed 5 bases at V and 5 bases at J, leaving 2 bases unmatched. CDR1 LNHDA and CDR2 SQIVND come from the germline V gene (reference sequence). Here the CDR3 reads CASSPGLAGTGELFF. In DNA, the CDR3 is TGTGCCAGTAGTCCGGGACTAGCGGGAACCGGGGAGCTGTTTTTT. The variable domain in full, with the rest retrieved from reference TRBV19 and TRBJ2-2, is DGGITQSPKYLFRKEGQNVTLSCEQNLNHDAMYWYRQDPGQGLRLIYYSQIVNDFQKGDIAEGYSVSREKKESFPLTVTSAQKNPTAFYLCASSPGLAGTGELFFGEGSRLTVL.

V usage is TRBV24-1 and J usage is TRBJ1-1, with D perhaps matching TRBD1 (5 bases). V was pared by 3 bases and J by 5 bases, with 12 bases between. The CDR3 length is 14 residues. Germline CDR1 reads KGHDR; CDR2 reads SFDVKD. CDR3 sequence reads: CATSDPGKGTEAFF. The CDR3, as DNA: TGTGCCACCAGTGATCCAGGGAAGGGGACTGAAGCTTTCTTT.

Ten or more counts support this clonotype. The V call is TRBV10-3, the J call TRBJ1-1, with D possibly being TRBD1 (5 bases). The V end was cut by 0 bases, the J end by 5 bases, with 13 bases between. The CDR3 has 15 amino acids. Germline V gene lookup returns CDR1 ENHRY and CDR2 SYGVKD. CDR3 in DNA: TGTGCCATCAGTGAGTCCCGCCAGGGAGGGACTGAAGCTTTCTTT. Protein sequence: CAISESRQGGTEAFF.

As to this clonotype: The junction does not match germline at one end; this may be a read error. The rearrangement links TRBV5-1 to TRBJ2-7, with 7 bases fitting TRBD2. The CDR3 length is 13 residues. CDR1 SGHRS and CDR2 YFSETQ come from the germline V gene. Written as DNA, the CDR3 is TGTGCCACCAGCAGCGGGGCCCTCGACGAGCAGTACTTC. Amino acid sequence: CATSSGALDEQYF.

With regard to this clonotype: Compared with germline, one end of the junction differs, possibly owing to a read error. The chain joins TRBV7-3 to TRBJ2-7, with D perhaps TRBD1 (6 bases). The CDR3 totals 14 residues. The V gene's germline CDR1 is SGHTA and CDR2 FQGTGA. The CDR3 bases are TGTGCCAGCAGCGGGGGCGAGAGTCCCTACGCGCAGTACTTC. The encoded protein is CASSGGESPYAQYF.

This clonotype occurred many times. The chain carries TRBV20-1 and TRBJ2-7, with TRBD1 identical over 8 bases. The V segment lost 6 bases and the J segment 7 bases; nucleotides outside the gene matches: 11. This CDR3 contains 13 residues. Germline lookup yields CDR1 DFQATT and CDR2 SNEGSKA (reference sequence). The CDR3: CSALRQGTGEQYF. DNA of the CDR3: TGCAGTGCCCTACGACAGGGGACGGGGGAGCAGTACTTC.

This clonotype was seen ten or more times. J is TRBJ1-1 and V is TRBV7-2; D unresolved. This CDR3 region has 14 residues. V dropped 5 bases and J dropped 1 base, with 11 bases sitting between them. In germline, CDR1 is SGHTA, CDR2 FQGNSA. The CDR3 DNA reads TGTGCCAGCAGCGTGCGGGGAGAGAACACTGAAGCTTTCTTT. Translating it yields CASSVRGENTEAFF. The complete variable domain, with remaining parts taken from reference TRBV7-2 and TRBJ1-1, reads GAGVSQSPSNKVTEKGKDVELRCDPISGHTALYWYRQSLGQGLEFLIYFQGNSAPDKSGLPSDRFSAERTGGSVSTLTIQRTQQEDSAVYLCASSVRGENTEAFFGQGTRLTVV.

The genes are TRBV2 and TRBJ1-6; perhaps TRBD1 as D (5 bases). The V end was cut by 6 bases, the J end by 7 bases, with 19 bases between. Germline V CDR1 and CDR2: SNHLY, FYNNEI. The CDR3 runs to 16 residues. The DNA of the CDR3 is TGTGCCAGCAGCTTGGGGGGTTTGCAAGCGAATTCACCCCTCCACTTT. Its translation: CASSLGGLQANSPLHF.

In this sample, this clonotype turned up many times. The chain joins TRBV6-5 to TRBJ1-3; D is possibly TRBD1 (5 bases). The length of the CDR3 is 16 residues. CDR1 is MNHEY, CDR2 SVGAGI, per germline. V was shortened by 0 bases and J by 4 bases, with 13 bases between the two germline ends. CDR3 in amino acids: CASSYSGTGSGNTIYF. CDR3 in DNA: TGTGCCAGCAGTTACTCGGGCACAGGCTCGGGAAACACCATATATTTT.

There are many counts of this clonotype. The rearrangement joins TRBV30 to TRBJ1-1; D is undetermined. The CDR3 is 14 residues long. The germline gives CDR1 GTSNPN, CDR2 SVGIG (reference sequence). V was trimmed by 0 bases and J by 7 bases, leaving 15 bases between them. The CDR3 sequence is CAWSVGPRLGEAFF. Written as DNA, the CDR3 is TGTGCCTGGAGTGTCGGACCGCGCCTCGGTGAAGCTTTCTTT. The variable domain in full, with the rest retrieved from reference TRBV30 and TRBJ1-1, is SQTIHQWPATLVQPVGSPLSLECTVEGTSNPNLYWYRQAAGRGLQLLFYSVGIGQISSEVPQNLSASRPQDRQFILSSKKLLLSDSGFYLCAWSVGPRLGEAFFGQGTRLTVV.

A note on this clonotype: The CDR3 ends on some other residue instead of the conserved phenylalanine or tryptophan, so this is likely a read error. Because the CDR3's place on the DNA is in doubt, the DNA is left out and the CDR3 is given as listed by TCRdb. The chain recombines TRBV2 with TRBJ2-7. The CDR3 length is 16 residues, termini included. The germline V gene encodes CDR1 SNHLY and CDR2 FYNNEI. The CDR3 protein is CASSERIQQETQYFWL.

In regard to this clonotype: At one of its ends the junction is not consistent with the germline gene, which may arise from a read error. The rearrangement links TRBV5-1 to TRBJ2-3, with no clear D. CDR1 is SGHRS and CDR2 is YFSETQ in the germline V gene. The CDR3 covers 13 residues. The CDR3: CASSFDGWVAQYF. The DNA of the CDR3 is TGTGCCAGCAGCTTCGATGGTTGGGTTGCGCAGTATTTT.

The V call is TRBV7-2, the J call TRBJ1-5, with D tentatively TRBD1 (6 bases). V was shortened by 3 bases and J by 7 bases, with 13 bases between the two germline ends. Germline V gives CDR1 SGHTA, CDR2 FQGNSA. CDR3 size: 14 residues. The CDR3 protein is CASSLGQSTQPQHF. The CDR3 DNA follows: TGTGCCAGCAGCTTGGGACAATCAACCCAGCCCCAGCATTTT.